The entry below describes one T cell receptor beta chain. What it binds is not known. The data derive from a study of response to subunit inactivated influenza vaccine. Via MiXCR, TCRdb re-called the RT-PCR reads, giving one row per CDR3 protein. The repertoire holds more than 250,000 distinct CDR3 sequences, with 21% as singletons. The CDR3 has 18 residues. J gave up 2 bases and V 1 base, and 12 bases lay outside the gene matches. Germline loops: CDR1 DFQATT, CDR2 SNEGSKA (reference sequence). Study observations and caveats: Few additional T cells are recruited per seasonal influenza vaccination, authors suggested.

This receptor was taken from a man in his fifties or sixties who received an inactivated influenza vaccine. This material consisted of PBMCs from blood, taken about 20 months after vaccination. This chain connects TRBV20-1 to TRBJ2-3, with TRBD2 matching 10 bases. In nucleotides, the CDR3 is TGCAGTGCTAGAGGTAACAGCCCAACTAGCGGGGTCACAGATACGCAGTATTTT. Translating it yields CSARGNSPTSGVTDTQYF.